The rows below give T cell receptor beta chains drawn from one sample of a study of T cells in Graves' hyperthyroidism and ophthalmopathy. TCRdb re-called the multiplex PCR reads through MiXCR, storing one row per CDR3 protein. Among 400,000 to 500,000 distinct CDR3 sequences listed, about 13% were seen once. Sequenced input: blood. Receptors were obtained from a woman aged 18-29 years with Graves' hyperthyroidism. Both conserved end residues are part of each CDR3. D genes are given only for firm matches. Clone size appears in some rows only: once, few, many, or a class for an expanded clone.

V: TRBV2
J: TRBJ1-1
D: TRBD1
size: many
DNA: TGTGCCAGCAGTGAAGCTGACAGGGGGCGCATGAACACTGAAGCTTTCTTT
CDR3: CASSEADRGRMNTEAFF

V: TRBV20-1
J: TRBJ2-1
D: TRBD2
size: many
DNA: TGCAGTGCTAGAAGTATCATTGGGAGCGGGAGGGCCAATGAGCAGTTCTTC
CDR3: CSARSIIGSGRANEQFF

V: TRBV6-1
J: TRBJ2-5
D: -
size: many
DNA: TGTGCCAGCAGTGAAAGTTGGGTGGCGATCCAGTACTTC
CDR3: CASSESWVAIQYF

V: TRBV7-2
J: TRBJ1-5
D: -
size: many
DNA: TGTGCCAGCAGCGACGTATATAGCAATCAGCCCCAGCATTTT
CDR3: CASSDVYSNQPQHF

V: TRBV7-9
J: TRBJ1-1
D: TRBD1
size: few
DNA: TGTGCCAGCAGCTTGCGGAGGGGGCTGTCTCCGAACACTGAAGCTTTCTTT
CDR3: CASSLRRGLSPNTEAFF

V: TRBV10-3
J: TRBJ2-7
D: TRBD2
size: -
DNA: TGTGCCATCAGTGCCGTAGCGGGAGGGCTCGCCGAGCAGTACTTC
CDR3: CAISAVAGGLAEQYF

V: TRBV29-1
J: TRBJ1-1
D: -
size: -
DNA: TGCAGCGTACCAGGGAAGGTTGGAGTCAGCACTGAAGCTTTCTTT
CDR3: CSVPGKVGVSTEAFF

V: TRBV20-1
J: TRBJ2-7
D: -
size: -
DNA: TGCAGTGCTAGAGCTCTCCCATCGGGGCCTCGGAACTACGAGCAGTACTTC
CDR3: CSARALPSGPRNYEQYF

V: TRBV12-3/TRBV12-4
J: TRBJ1-2
D: TRBD1
size: many
DNA: TGTGCCAGCAGCCAAACACAGGGGGCGGTCTATGGCTACACCTTC
CDR3: CASSQTQGAVYGYTF

V: TRBV20-1
J: TRBJ1-1
D: TRBD1
size: many
DNA: TGCAGTGCCTCAGGACAGGGGGCCACTGAAGCTTTCTTT
CDR3: CSASGQGATEAFF

V: TRBV12-3/TRBV12-4
J: TRBJ2-4
D: -
size: few
DNA: TGTGCCAGCAGTTTAGATCGGGAAAACATTCAGTACTTC
CDR3: CASSLDRENIQYF

V: TRBV20-1
J: TRBJ2-3
D: -
size: many
DNA: TGCAGTGCTAGGTGGAGCGGCACAGATACGCAGTATTTT
CDR3: CSARWSGTDTQYF

V: TRBV3-1
J: TRBJ1-2
D: -
size: -
DNA: TGTGCCAGCAGCCAAGGGAGCTTGGGCAGATCCGGCTACACCTTC
CDR3: CASSQGSLGRSGYTF

V: TRBV11-2
J: TRBJ2-7
D: -
size: many
DNA: TGTGCCAGCAGCTCGGGCTACTACGAGCAGTACTTC
CDR3: CASSSGYYEQYF

V: TRBV27
J: TRBJ2-7
D: -
size: many
DNA: TGTGCCAGCAGTTTCCGTTTAGATTACGAGCAGTACTTC
CDR3: CASSFRLDYEQYF

V: TRBV28
J: TRBJ1-2
D: -
size: many
DNA: TGTGCCAGCAGGCTAAGCAGAGGAGACACTTATGGCTACACCTTC
CDR3: CASRLSRGDTYGYTF

V: TRBV7-6
J: TRBJ1-1
D: -
size: -
DNA: TGTGCCAGCAGCCTTCAAGGGCCGGCTGAAGCTTTCTTT
CDR3: CASSLQGPAEAFF

V: TRBV6-1
J: TRBJ2-7
D: -
size: many
DNA: TGTGCCAGCAGGACAGGTCTTGGCGAGCAGTACTTC
CDR3: CASRTGLGEQYF

V: TRBV7-2
J: TRBJ2-6
D: -
size: once
DNA: TGTGCCAGCAGCTTAGCGCTAAGGACGGAAACCTCTGGGGCCAACGTCCTGACTTTC
CDR3: CASSLALRTETSGANVLTF

V: TRBV12-3/TRBV12-4
J: TRBJ2-5
D: -
size: many
DNA: TGTGCCAGCAGTGCAGACAGGTCTTTAGAGACCCAGTACTTC
CDR3: CASSADRSLETQYF

V: TRBV20-1
J: TRBJ2-4
D: -
size: few
DNA: TGCAGTGCTAGCGGGACAGCCAAAAACATTCAGTACTTC
CDR3: CSASGTAKNIQYF

V: TRBV10-2
J: TRBJ2-3
D: -
size: -
DNA: TGCGCCAGCAGTGAGTCGAATGGGCAGGGAGCAGATACGCAGTATTTT
CDR3: CASSESNGQGADTQYF

V: TRBV3-1
J: TRBJ2-2
D: -
size: many
DNA: TGTGCCAGCAGCCCCAAAGTCATAGGGGACGCCACCGGGGAGCTGTTTTTT
CDR3: CASSPKVIGDATGELFF

V: TRBV27
J: TRBJ2-6
D: -
size: many
DNA: TGTGCCAGCAGTTCAACAGGGTCCTCTGGGGCCAACGTCCTGACTTTC
CDR3: CASSSTGSSGANVLTF

V: TRBV7-3
J: TRBJ1-1
D: TRBD1
size: many
DNA: TGTGCCAGCAGCTTAACAGGGACAGGGACAGCTTTCTTT
CDR3: CASSLTGTGTAFF

V: TRBV6-1
J: TRBJ2-7
D: TRBD1
size: many
DNA: TGTGCCAGCAGTTTGCAAAGGGGGCAGTCCTACGAGCAGTACTTC
CDR3: CASSLQRGQSYEQYF

V: TRBV10-2
J: TRBJ2-2
D: -
size: many
DNA: TGCGCCAGCAGTGAGCGGGACACCGGGGAGCTGTTTTTT
CDR3: CASSERDTGELFF